The rows below give T cell receptor beta chains drawn from one sample of a study of T cell responses to AZD1222 COVID-19 vaccine. The data were produced by immunoSEQ multiplex PCR, yet TCRdb's version contains in-frame clones alone and is incomplete. The table lists 250,000 to 300,000 clones, approximately 94% of them singletons. Sequences were derived from peripheral blood, sampled 28 days after the second AZD1222 dose. The source is an adult who received the AZD1222 COVID-19 vaccine. Both conserved end residues are part of each CDR3. The D gene is left open where the match is weak. Clone size is shown for a subset of rows, as once, few, many or a class of expanded clone.

v_call	j_call	clone_size	d_call	cdr3_nt	cdr3_aa
TRBV7-9	TRBJ1-1	NA	TRBD1	TGTGCCAGCAGCGTGACAGGGGCGAGGGCTGAAGCTTTCTTT	CASSVTGARAEAFF
TRBV7-2	TRBJ1-1	NA	NA	TGTGCCAGCAGCTTAGAACGGTCGAACACTGAAGCTTTCTTT	CASSLERSNTEAFF
TRBV5-1	TRBJ1-2	NA	TRBD1	TGCGCCAGCAGCTCCGGGACAGGGGACTATGGCTACACCTTC	CASSSGTGDYGYTF
TRBV11-2	TRBJ1-4	NA	NA	TGTGCCAGCAGCCCATCGGGGACGGACGCCAAACTGTTTTTT	CASSPSGTDAKLFF
TRBV29-1	TRBJ1-1	NA	NA	TGCAGCGGGGGGTTTAGTGGATACACTGAAGCTTTCTTT	CSGGFSGYTEAFF
TRBV14	TRBJ2-7	NA	NA	TGTGCCAGCAGCCAAATGTATACCGACGAGCAGTACTTC	CASSQMYTDEQYF
TRBV2	TRBJ1-1	NA	NA	TGTGCCAGCAGGGAGGGGCGCGCCACTGAAGCTTTCTTT	CASREGRATEAFF
TRBV6-5	TRBJ2-5	NA	NA	TGTGCCAGCAGACATACGACGGAGACCCAGTACTTC	CASRHTTETQYF
TRBV5-6	TRBJ1-2	NA	NA	TGTGCCAGCAGCTTGGATGTCAGGGGCATCTATGGCTACACCTTC	CASSLDVRGIYGYTF
TRBV19	TRBJ1-5	NA	NA	TGTGCCAGTAGTATGAACCCCGGGCGAGATCAGCCCCAGCATTTT	CASSMNPGRDQPQHF
TRBV3-1/TRBV3-2	TRBJ2-1	once	NA	TGTGCCAGCAGCCCGTCCCTGGGGAATGAGCAGTTCTTC	CASSPSLGNEQFF
TRBV5-6	TRBJ2-5	NA	NA	TGTGCCAGCAGCTCCCGGGCGTGGCGGGAGTACTTC	CASSSRAWREYF
TRBV5-1	TRBJ1-2	NA	TRBD1	TGCGCCAGCAGCTTGGAGGGACAGGGGCCGCCCTATGGCTACACCTTC	CASSLEGQGPPYGYTF
TRBV23-1	TRBJ2-7	NA	TRBD2	TGCGCCAGCAGGCCCGGACTAGCGGGAGTACACGAGCAGTACTTC	CASRPGLAGVHEQYF
TRBV28	TRBJ2-7	NA	NA	TGTGCCAGCAGTACATACCCGGACAGCTCCTACGAGCAGTACTTC	CASSTYPDSSYEQYF
TRBV4-2	TRBJ2-1	NA	NA	TGTGCCAGCAGCCAAAATAGTTTCGATGAGCAGTTCTTC	CASSQNSFDEQFF